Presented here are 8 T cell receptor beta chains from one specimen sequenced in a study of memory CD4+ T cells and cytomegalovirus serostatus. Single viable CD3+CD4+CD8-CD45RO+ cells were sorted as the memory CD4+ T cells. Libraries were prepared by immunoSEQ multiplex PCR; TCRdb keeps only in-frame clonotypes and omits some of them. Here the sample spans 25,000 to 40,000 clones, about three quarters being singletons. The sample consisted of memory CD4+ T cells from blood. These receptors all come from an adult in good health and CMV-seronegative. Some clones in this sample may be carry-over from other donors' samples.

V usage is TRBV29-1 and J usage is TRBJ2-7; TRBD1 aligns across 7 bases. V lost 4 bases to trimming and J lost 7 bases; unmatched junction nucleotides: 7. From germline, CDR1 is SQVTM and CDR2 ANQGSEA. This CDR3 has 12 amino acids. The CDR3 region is CSVGPGTVEQYF. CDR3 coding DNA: TGCAGCGTTGGCCCCGGGACAGTTGAGCAGTACTTC.

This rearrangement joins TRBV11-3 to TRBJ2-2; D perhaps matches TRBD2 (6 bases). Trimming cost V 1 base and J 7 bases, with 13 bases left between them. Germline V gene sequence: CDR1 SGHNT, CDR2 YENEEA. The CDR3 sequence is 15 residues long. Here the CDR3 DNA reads TGTGCCAGCAGCTTAGGGGCAGGGACTGGCGGGGAGCTGTTTTTT. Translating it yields CASSLGAGTGGELFF.

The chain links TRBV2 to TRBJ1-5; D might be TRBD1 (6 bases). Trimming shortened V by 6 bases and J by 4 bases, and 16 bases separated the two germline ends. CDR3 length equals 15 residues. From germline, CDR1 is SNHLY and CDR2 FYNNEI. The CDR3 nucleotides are TGTGCCAGCAGGCTGGCAGGGGACACTAATCAGCCCCAGCATTTT. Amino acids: CASRLAGDTNQPQHF.

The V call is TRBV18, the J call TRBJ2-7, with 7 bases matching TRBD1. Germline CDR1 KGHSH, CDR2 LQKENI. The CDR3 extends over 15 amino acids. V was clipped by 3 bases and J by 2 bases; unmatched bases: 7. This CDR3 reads CASSPPTGIPYEQYF. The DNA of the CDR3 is TGTGCCAGCTCACCGCCGACAGGGATTCCCTACGAGCAGTACTTC.

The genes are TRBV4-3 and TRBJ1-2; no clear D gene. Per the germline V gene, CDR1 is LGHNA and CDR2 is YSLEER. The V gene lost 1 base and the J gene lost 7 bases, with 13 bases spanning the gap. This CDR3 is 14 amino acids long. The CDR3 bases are TGCGCCAGCAGCCAAGCGTCCGGGTCCGGTGGCTACACCTTC. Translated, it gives CASSQASGSGGYTF.

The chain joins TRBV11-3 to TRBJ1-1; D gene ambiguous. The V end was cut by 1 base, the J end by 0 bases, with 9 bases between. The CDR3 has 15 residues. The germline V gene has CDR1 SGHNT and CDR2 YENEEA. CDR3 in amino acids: CASSLAGTMNTEAFF. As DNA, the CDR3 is TGTGCCAGCAGCTTAGCGGGCACCATGAACACTGAAGCTTTCTTT.

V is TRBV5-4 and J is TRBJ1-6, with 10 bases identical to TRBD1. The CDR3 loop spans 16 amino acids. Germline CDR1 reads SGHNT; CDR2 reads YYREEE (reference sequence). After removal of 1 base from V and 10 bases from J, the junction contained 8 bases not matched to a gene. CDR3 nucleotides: TGTGCCAGCAGCTTGCGGGACAGGGGCCGATCATCACCCCTCCACTTT. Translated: CASSLRDRGRSSPLHF.

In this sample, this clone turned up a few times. The chain's CDR3 is CASSLQRLNTEAFF. For the CDR3, the DNA is TGTGCCAGTAGTCTTCAGCGTTTGAACACTGAAGCTTTCTTT. The J gene is TRBJ1-1, the V gene TRBV19; the D is unclear. Germline assignment: CDR1 LNHDA and CDR2 SQIVND (reference sequence). This CDR3 is 14 amino acids long. The V and J ends lost 5 bases and 0 bases respectively, with 10 bases between them.